This is a list of T cell receptor beta chains from one sample in a study of identical twins. TCRdb re-analysed the 5' RACE reads in MiXCR, keeping a single row per CDR3 protein. The top ten hold about 0.3% of the sample, which has 1.5 million to 2 million distinct CDR3 sequences, 25% to 35% seen once. Sequencing was performed on cord blood. The receptors were gathered from a newborn girl in good health. Each CDR3 is given with its conserved first and last residue. A D gene is named only where the DNA matches it firmly. For some rows the clone size is stated as once, few or many, or as a class when expanded; others skip it.

TRBD2	few	TRBV7-2	TRBJ2-7	CARSLVVSGGSSYEQYF	TGTGCCAGAAGCTTAGTTGTAAGCGGGGGGAGCTCCTACGAGCAGTACTTC
NA	few	TRBV11-2	TRBJ1-1	CASSLVNWGLKREAFF	TGTGCCAGCAGCTTAGTAAATTGGGGCCTCAAACGTGAAGCTTTCTTT
TRBD1	few	TRBV12-5	TRBJ2-1	CASGPGQGRFNEQFF	TGTGCTAGTGGCCCCGGACAGGGAAGGTTCAATGAGCAGTTCTTC
NA	many	TRBV5-1	TRBJ2-7	CASSLGVYEQYF	TGTGCCAGCAGCTTAGGGGTCTACGAGCAGTACTTC
TRBD1	NA	TRBV2	TRBJ1-6	CASDRGHSPLHF	TGTGCCAGCGACAGGGGGCATTCACCCCTCCACTTT
TRBD2	NA	TRBV20-1	TRBJ2-1	CSAYGTSGPYNEQFF	TGCAGTGCTTATGGGACTAGCGGGCCCTACAATGAGCAGTTCTTC
NA	NA	TRBV10-3	TRBJ1-2	CAISESPGADGYTF	TGTGCCATCAGTGAGTCGCCAGGGGCGGATGGCTACACCTTC
NA	NA	TRBV12-3/TRBV12-4	TRBJ2-3	CASSFWKIRDDTDAQYF	TGTGCCAGCAGTTTTTGGAAGATCCGGGACGACACAGATGCGCAGTATTTT
TRBD2	NA	TRBV7-9	TRBJ2-1	CASGLLGTSYDEQFF	TGTGCCAGCGGCTTACTAGGGACTAGCTACGATGAGCAGTTCTTC
TRBD2	NA	TRBV12-3/TRBV12-4	TRBJ2-7	CASSSGLAHEQYF	TGTGCCAGCAGTTCCGGACTAGCCCACGAGCAGTACTTC
NA	few	TRBV7-6	TRBJ2-3	CASSFPGTPSTDTQYF	TGTGCCAGCAGCTTTCCCGGGACACCGAGCACAGATACGCAGTATTTT
NA	few	TRBV2	TRBJ2-1	CASSESDNEQFF	TGTGCCAGCAGTGAAAGCGACAATGAGCAGTTCTTC
NA	few	TRBV7-9	TRBJ1-6	CASSLVGGVDSPLHF	TGTGCCAGCAGCTTAGTAGGAGGGGTGGATTCACCCCTCCACTTT
NA	NA	TRBV21-1	TRBJ2-2	CASSNALRAGELFF	TGTGCCAGCAGCAACGCCCTAAGGGCCGGGGAGCTGTTTTTT
NA	many	TRBV28	TRBJ2-7	CASSFPIHQGLTDEQYF	TGTGCCAGCAGTTTCCCAATCCACCAGGGGTTAACAGACGAGCAGTACTTC
TRBD2	NA	TRBV11-2	TRBJ2-2	CASSYSGVSGELFF	TGTGCCAGCAGCTATAGCGGGGTTAGCGGGGAGCTGTTTTTT
TRBD2	NA	TRBV27	TRBJ2-1	CASRSGTSGRNEQFF	TGTGCCAGCAGGTCCGGGACTAGCGGACGCAATGAGCAGTTCTTC
TRBD1	NA	TRBV13	TRBJ1-1	CASSPIRDRGYTEAFF	TGTGCCAGCAGCCCCATCCGGGACAGGGGCTACACTGAAGCTTTCTTT
TRBD1	NA	TRBV6-2/TRBV6-3	TRBJ2-5	CASSSHRGPVTQYF	TGTGCCAGCAGTTCGCACAGGGGGCCGGTGACCCAGTACTTC
TRBD2	few	TRBV12-3/TRBV12-4	TRBJ2-4	CASSPRLATLAKNIQYF	TGTGCCAGCAGTCCCCGACTAGCCACCCTAGCCAAAAACATTCAGTACTTC
NA	NA	TRBV4-1	TRBJ1-5	CASSQEGFSNQPQHF	TGCGCCAGCAGCCAAGAGGGGTTTAGCAATCAGCCCCAGCATTTT
NA	NA	TRBV5-5	TRBJ2-1	CASNPTGRVEQFF	TGTGCCAGCAACCCAACAGGGAGGGTAGAGCAGTTCTTC